One and the same sample provided the 23 T cell receptor beta chains below, sequenced in a study of T cells after yellow fever vaccination. MiXCR, run by TCRdb on the 5' RACE reads, gives a single entry per CDR3 protein. The data hold hundreds of thousands of distinct CDR3 sequences, with 5.2% observed a single time. The sequencing used CD4+ T cells sorted from PBMCs, collected on the day of the yellow fever booster vaccination. Receptor source: a man younger than 35 who received the YFV17D yellow fever vaccine.

V is TRBV7-6 and J is TRBJ2-3; 9 nucleotides agree with TRBD2. The CDR3 is 15 residues long. From germline, CDR1 is SGHVS and CDR2 FNYEAQ. After removal of 5 bases from V and 1 base from J, the junction contained 4 bases not matched to a gene. The CDR3 region has the DNA TGTGCCAGCAGCCGTCTAGCGGGGCGCACAGATACGCAGTATTTT. This codes for CASSRLAGRTDTQYF.

This clonotype turned up a few times. This chain uses TRBV5-1 with TRBJ1-1, with D perhaps matching TRBD1 (5 bases). The CDR3 is 14 residues long. Germline lookup yields CDR1 SGHRS and CDR2 YFSETQ. V was cut by 5 bases and J by 1 base, with 12 bases left in between. The CDR3 loop is CASSWDGPNTEAFF. The DNA for the CDR3 is TGCGCCAGCAGTTGGGACGGCCCGAACACTGAAGCTTTCTTT.

This clonotype was counted many times. This chain links TRBV5-1 with TRBJ1-1, with D maybe TRBD1 (6 bases). V was clipped by 7 bases and J by 0 bases, with 10 bases between them. Germline V gene sequence: CDR1 SGHRS, CDR2 YFSETQ. CDR3 length: 13 residues. CDR3 sequence: CASREGVNTEAFF. The DNA of the CDR3 is TGCGCCAGCCGAGAGGGGGTGAACACTGAAGCTTTCTTT.

Many counts were recorded for this clonotype. This chain links TRBV19 with TRBJ1-1; TRBD1 aligns across 8 bases. Germline V CDR1 and CDR2: LNHDA, SQIVND (reference sequence). The CDR3 consists of 13 residues. V dropped 1 base and J dropped 9; count of bases not matched to a gene: 4. The CDR3 here is CASSIAGQGKAFF. The DNA for the CDR3 is TGTGCCAGTAGTATAGCCGGACAGGGAAAAGCTTTCTTT.

There are a few counts of this clonotype. The chain employs TRBV5-1 and TRBJ1-2, with unresolved D. The CDR3 contains 18 residues. Germline values: CDR1 SGHRS, CDR2 YFSETQ. V gave up 4 bases and J gave up 4 bases, with 26 bases separating them. CDR3 coding DNA: TGCGCCAGCAGCCCACAGATTACAGCTCCCTGGTTTGGCTATGGCTACACCTTC. The encoded protein is CASSPQITAPWFGYGYTF.

The V call is TRBV20-1, the J call TRBJ2-6, with D hard to call. CDR3 size: 15 residues. Trimming removed 0 bases from V and 0 bases from J, with 6 bases in between. CDR1 DFQATT and CDR2 SNEGSKA come from the germline V gene (reference sequence). The CDR3 region has the DNA TGCAGTGCTAGAGATTCGTCCTCTGGGGCCAACGTCCTGACTTTC. Its translation is CSARDSSSGANVLTF.

This clonotype was seen more than once but under ten times. This rearrangement joins TRBV14 to TRBJ2-6; D not resolved. Trimming stripped 2 bases from V and 2 bases from J, with 7 bases between. This CDR3 has 15 residues. Per the germline V gene, CDR1 is SGHDN and CDR2 is FVKESK. DNA of the CDR3: TGTGCCAGCAGCCAACGGCCTGCTGGGGCCAACGTCCTGACTTTC. It is translated as CASSQRPAGANVLTF.

The V call is TRBV10-3, the J call TRBJ1-2, with TRBD1 matching 8 bases. The CDR3 is made up of 15 amino acids. Germline V gene lookup returns CDR1 ENHRY and CDR2 SYGVKD. V dropped 7 bases and J dropped 3; count of bases not matched to a gene: 10. CDR3 loop: CAIKDREEGYYGYTF. The CDR3 DNA reads as TGTGCCATCAAGGACAGGGAAGAGGGTTACTATGGCTACACCTTC.

The V gene is TRBV2, the J gene TRBJ1-5, with D maybe TRBD1 (5 bases). Per the germline V gene, CDR1 is SNHLY and CDR2 is FYNNEI. The CDR3 is 15 residues long. Between the trimmed V and J ends, which lost 3 bases and 6 bases, there was a span of 15 bases. Here the CDR3 reads CASSDGQGGFQPQHF. Written as DNA, the CDR3 is TGTGCCAGCAGTGACGGGCAGGGAGGTTTTCAGCCCCAGCATTTT.

This clonotype was counted ten times or more. J is TRBJ2-3 and V is TRBV5-1, with 9 bases matching TRBD1. The CDR3 spans 13 residues. V lost 4 bases and J lost 4; bases outside the gene matches: 1. CDR1 is SGHRS, CDR2 YFSETQ, per germline. CDR3: CASSGQGSDTQYF. CDR3 coding DNA: TGCGCCAGCAGCGGACAGGGGTCAGATACGCAGTATTTT.

The V and J genes are TRBV10-3 and TRBJ1-5, with D unclear. The V end lost 4 bases, the J end lost 3 bases, and 7 bases lay between the germline ends. CDR1 and CDR2 from the germline V gene are ENHRY and SYGVKD. The CDR3 totals 13 residues. CDR3 protein: CAISAGLNQPQHF. The CDR3 bases are TGTGCCATCAGTGCCGGGCTCAATCAGCCCCAGCATTTT.

This chain uses TRBV5-4 with TRBJ1-1; 7 nucleotides match TRBD1. The CDR3 is 15 amino acids. The germline gives CDR1 SGHNT, CDR2 YYREEE (reference sequence). V was clipped by 6 bases and J by 5 bases; unmatched bases: 13. The CDR3 region is CASNSGQGVYTEAFF. The CDR3 nucleotides are TGTGCCAGCAACTCGGGGCAGGGGGTTTATACTGAAGCTTTCTTT.

This clonotype appeared many times. The chain has TRBV12-3 or TRBV12-4 and TRBJ2-3; 8 bases line up with TRBD2. The CDR3 is 17 amino acids. Trimming removed 3 bases from V and 0 bases from J; junction bases left unmatched: 8. The CDR3 DNA sequence: TGTGCCAGCAGTTTGGGCTTGACTAGCGAGAGCACAGATACGCAGTATTTT. It is translated as CASSLGLTSESTDTQYF.

This clonotype was seen only a few times. The V gene is TRBV4-3, the J gene TRBJ1-5; no firm D call. This CDR3 has 15 residues. Germline loops: CDR1 LGHNA, CDR2 YSLEER. V dropped 0 bases and J dropped 4 bases, with 10 bases sitting between them. The CDR3 sequence: CASSQDRVQNQPQHF. CDR3 sequence (DNA): TGCGCCAGCAGCCAAGATAGAGTACAGAATCAGCCCCAGCATTTT.

There are many counts of this clonotype. CDR3 residues: CASSGQLRDGSYEQYF. In DNA form, the CDR3 reads TGCGCCAGCAGCGGTCAACTGCGGGACGGCTCCTACGAGCAGTACTTC. This chain joins TRBV5-1 and TRBJ2-7; D might be TRBD2 (6 bases). The germline V and J ends were trimmed by 4 bases and 0 bases, with 17 bases remaining between them. Germline V CDR1 and CDR2: SGHRS, YFSETQ. CDR3 length equals 16 residues.

Ten or more counts support this clonotype. The genes are TRBV5-1 and TRBJ1-1; no clear D gene. Germline V gene sequence: CDR1 SGHRS, CDR2 YFSETQ. Trimming took off 0 bases at V and 3 bases at J, with 15 bases between the two ends. The CDR3 is made up of 16 amino acids. In DNA, the CDR3 is TGCGCCAGCAGCTTGGTGTTGCAGGCTTCGGACACTGAAGCTTTCTTT. Amino acid sequence: CASSLVLQASDTEAFF.

This clonotype was detected only a few times. The chain links TRBV2 to TRBJ2-7; D is unclear. The germline gives CDR1 SNHLY, CDR2 FYNNEI. V dropped 2 bases and J dropped 7 bases, with 12 bases sitting between them. The length of the CDR3 is 13 residues. This chain's CDR3 is CASSESQVREQYV. DNA for the CDR3: TGTGCCAGCAGTGAATCTCAGGTGAGGGAGCAGTACGTC.

This clonotype appeared a few times. This chain uses TRBV2 with TRBJ2-5, with no clear D. Germline assignment: CDR1 SNHLY and CDR2 FYNNEI. This CDR3 has 13 residues. V was pared by 4 bases and J by 3 bases, with 9 bases between. The DNA of the CDR3 is TGTGCCAGCAGTGGCAGACGGGAAGAGACCCAGTACTTC. Translating gives CASSGRREETQYF.

This clonotype was seen a handful of times. The chain recombines TRBV5-1 with TRBJ2-2, with 7 bases lining up with TRBD1. This CDR3 has 13 residues. V gave up 8 bases and J gave up 3 bases; unmatched junction bases: 4. Germline V gene sequence: CDR1 SGHRS, CDR2 YFSETQ. This CDR3 reads CASEGQHTGELFF. The CDR3 DNA reads as TGCGCCAGTGAGGGACAGCACACCGGGGAGCTGTTTTTT.

V and J are TRBV28 and TRBJ1-2; possibly TRBD1 for D (6 bases). CDR3 size: 18 residues. Per germline, CDR1 MDHEN and CDR2 SYDVKM. V was trimmed by 2 bases and J by 0 bases, leaving 19 bases between them. In nucleotides, the CDR3 is TGTGCCAGCAGTTTACCGGGACACCTATTGTTAGCTAACTATGGCTACACCTTC. Protein: CASSLPGHLLLANYGYTF.

The sample holds many counts of this clonotype. The gene calls are TRBV27 and TRBJ1-1, with 7 nucleotides matching TRBD1. The V and J ends lost 5 bases and 5 bases, in that order; junction bases with no gene match: 8. The V gene's germline CDR1 is MNHEY and CDR2 SMNVEV (reference sequence). This CDR3 is built from 14 residues. The DNA of the CDR3 is TGTGCCAGCAGTCGCCGACAGGGACTAACTGAAGCTTTCTTT. This encodes CASSRRQGLTEAFF.

The V gene is TRBV20-1, the J gene TRBJ2-5, with no clear D. CDR1 is DFQATT, CDR2 SNEGSKA, per germline (reference sequence). V was trimmed by 0 bases and J by 5 bases, leaving 13 bases between them. There are 14 residues in the CDR3. The CDR3: CSARDPRATETQYF. Here the CDR3 DNA reads TGCAGTGCTAGAGATCCCCGGGCCACGGAGACCCAGTACTTC.

This chain connects TRBV7-2 to TRBJ2-3; possible D gene TRBD2, 6 bases. V was clipped by 3 bases and J by 0 bases, with 13 bases between them. Germline CDR1 SGHTA, CDR2 FQGNSA. There are 16 residues in the CDR3. In nucleotides, the CDR3 is TGTGCCAGCAGCTTCCGACTAGAACTGAGCACAGATACGCAGTATTTT. Residues: CASSFRLELSTDTQYF.